This T cell receptor (beta chain) was recovered during a study of T cell changes during pregnancy in multiple sclerosis. Method: immunoSEQ multiplex PCR; TCRdb's copy keeps in-frame clones and lacks some. The sample has approximately 51,000 clones, around 94% seen once. This clone was observed once. The sample here was CD4+ T cells from peripheral blood mononuclear cells, taken in the second trimester of pregnancy. The clonotype originates from a female donor with multiple sclerosis, enrolled in a pregnancy study.

The CDR3 here is CASKTGYTGELFF. In DNA form, the CDR3 reads TGTGCCAGCAAGACAGGGTACACCGGGGAGCTGTTTTTT. The chain joins TRBV5-4 to TRBJ2-2, with TRBD1 matching over 7 bases. Germline CDR1 reads SGHNT; CDR2 reads YYREEE (reference sequence). Unmatched junction bases numbered 2, after V lost 6 bases and J lost 3 bases. This CDR3 is built from 13 residues. The full variable domain, rest sourced from reference TRBV5-4 and TRBJ2-2, is ETGVTQSPTHLIKTRGQQVTLRCSSQSGHNTVSWYQQALGQGPQFIFQYYREEENGRGNFPPRFSGLQFPNYSSELNVNALELDDSALYLCASKTGYTGELFFGEGSRLTVL.